A selection of T cell receptor beta chains follows, all from one sample in a study of beta chain features in type 1 diabetes. Produced via immunoSEQ multiplex PCR; TCRdb's table is partial and in-frame only. The data hold 240,000 or so clones, with more than 11% observed a single time. Sequencing was performed on naive CD4+ T cells from blood. These receptors came from a man aged 25-45 years with type 1 diabetes. The CDR3 runs from the conserved cysteine through the conserved F or W. D genes are given only for firm matches. Size is omitted from some rows. Given values are once, few, many or a class for expanded clones.

D gene,clone size,J gene,V gene,CDR3 DNA,CDR3 protein
TRBD2,few,TRBJ2-3,TRBV5-1,TGCGCCAGCAGCTCAATTAGCGGGGCTAGCACAGATACGCAGTATTTT,CASSSISGASTDTQYF
TRBD2,few,TRBJ2-3,TRBV11-2,TGTGCCAGCACCCGGGGGGGGACTAGTGGAGATACGCAGTATTTT,CASTRGGTSGDTQYF
TRBD1,NA,TRBJ2-1,TRBV28,TGTGCCAGCAGTCCAATGACAGGGTTCAACTCCTACAATGAGCAGTTCTTC,CASSPMTGFNSYNEQFF
TRBD2,few,TRBJ2-7,TRBV2,TGTGCCAGCAGTGACGGCTGGCTAGCGGGAGGGACCTACGAGCAGTACTTC,CASSDGWLAGGTYEQYF
NA,few,TRBJ2-6,TRBV7-9,TGTGCCAGCAGCTTTGGCAGGGTAAACTCTGGGGCCAACGTCCTGACTTTC,CASSFGRVNSGANVLTF
TRBD2,few,TRBJ2-1,TRBV7-9,TGTGCCAGCAGCTTATTCGGCGGGGGGAACTACAATGAGCAGTTCTTC,CASSLFGGGNYNEQFF
NA,few,TRBJ1-2,TRBV11-2,TGTGCCAGCAGACATATCGGGGCGGGGAGAGCTAACTATGGCTACACCTTC,CASRHIGAGRANYGYTF
NA,NA,TRBJ1-2,TRBV4-1,TGCGCCAGCAGCCAGCCCGCCGGGGGGCTTGGCTATGGCTACACCTTC,CASSQPAGGLGYGYTF
NA,NA,TRBJ2-3,TRBV5-6,TGTGCCAGCAGCCCCATGGCGGGGGCGACAGATACGCAGTATTTT,CASSPMAGATDTQYF
TRBD1,NA,TRBJ2-7,TRBV5-1,TGCGCCAGCAGCTTGGCCACTGCCGGGACAGTGGGTAACGAGCAGTACTTC,CASSLATAGTVGNEQYF
NA,few,TRBJ1-1,TRBV27,TGTGCCAGCAGTTTAAAACAGAACACTGAAGCTTTCTTT,CASSLKQNTEAFF
NA,few,TRBJ2-6,TRBV11-3,TGTGCCAGCAGCTTGTTATCTCCCAGGGTATCTGGGGCCAACGTCCTGACTTTC,CASSLLSPRVSGANVLTF
NA,few,TRBJ2-7,TRBV6-5,TGTGCCAGCAGCCCAGGGGACGGGTACGAGCAGTACTTC,CASSPGDGYEQYF
NA,NA,TRBJ2-1,TRBV7-6,TGTGCCAGCAGCTTTAGGGGGGGGTCCTACAATGAGCAGTTCTTC,CASSFRGGSYNEQFF
TRBD1,few,TRBJ1-2,TRBV7-9,TGTGCCAGCAGCCCCGGGACAGGAAGCTATGGCTACACCTTC,CASSPGTGSYGYTF
NA,few,TRBJ2-7,TRBV18,TGTGCCAGCTCACCACCGACAGGACGCCCGGACTTC,CASSPPTGRPDF
TRBD1,few,TRBJ2-7,TRBV27,TGTGCCAGCAGTTTATCCGGGACAGGGGGCTCCTACGAGCAGTACTTC,CASSLSGTGGSYEQYF
TRBD1,NA,TRBJ1-2,TRBV7-2,TGTGCCAGCAGCTTAGGAGGGGACAGCTATGGCTACACCTTC,CASSLGGDSYGYTF
TRBD1,few,TRBJ2-5,TRBV5-1,TGCGCCAGCAGCCTTACCGGGACAGGGGGCGAGGAGACCCAGTACTTC,CASSLTGTGGEETQYF
TRBD1,NA,TRBJ2-3,TRBV30,TGTGCCTGGAGACAGGGGGTGGGGGTGGATACGCAGTATTTT,CAWRQGVGVDTQYF
NA,NA,TRBJ1-5,TRBV6-6,TGTGCCAGCAGTTTGGGGGGAAAGGGTCAGCCCCAGCATTTT,CASSLGGKGQPQHF
NA,NA,TRBJ1-5,TRBV21-1,TGTGCCAGCAGCAAGACAGGGGCGAATAGCAATCAGCCCCAGCATTTT,CASSKTGANSNQPQHF
TRBD1,NA,TRBJ1-2,TRBV6-1,TGTGCCAGCAGTGACAGGGACAGGGACTATGGCTACACCTTC,CASSDRDRDYGYTF
NA,NA,TRBJ1-3,TRBV28,TGTGCCAGCAGTCCCCAAGGGGAAAACACCATATATTTT,CASSPQGENTIYF
NA,NA,TRBJ2-1,TRBV11-2,TGTGCCAGCAGCTTAGGGAGACCGGAGCAGTTCTTC,CASSLGRPEQFF
NA,few,TRBJ2-3,TRBV7-9,TGTGCCAGCAGTCGACAGGGCACAGATACGCAGTATTTT,CASSRQGTDTQYF
NA,few,TRBJ2-3,TRBV4-2,TGTGCCAGCAGCCAGTCTCGGGGGAACACAGATACGCAGTATTTT,CASSQSRGNTDTQYF
NA,NA,TRBJ2-2,TRBV5-1,TGCGCCAGCAGGGTGGGGGCCGAGAACACCGGGGAGCTGTTTTTT,CASRVGAENTGELFF
NA,NA,TRBJ1-2,TRBV6-5,TGTGCCAGCAGTTACTCGGTGGAGGGCCTCGGGAGCTACACCTTC,CASSYSVEGLGSYTF
TRBD1,few,TRBJ2-5,TRBV5-1,TGCGCCAGCAGCCCGGGGACAGGGGACGAAGAGACCCAGTACTTC,CASSPGTGDEETQYF
NA,NA,TRBJ1-1,TRBV2,TGTGCCAGCAGGGGCACAGGGAGCACTGAAGCTTTCTTT,CASRGTGSTEAFF
NA,few,TRBJ1-6,TRBV27,TGTGCCAGCAGTTTCGGGGGGCCTACTAATTCACCCCTCCACTTT,CASSFGGPTNSPLHF